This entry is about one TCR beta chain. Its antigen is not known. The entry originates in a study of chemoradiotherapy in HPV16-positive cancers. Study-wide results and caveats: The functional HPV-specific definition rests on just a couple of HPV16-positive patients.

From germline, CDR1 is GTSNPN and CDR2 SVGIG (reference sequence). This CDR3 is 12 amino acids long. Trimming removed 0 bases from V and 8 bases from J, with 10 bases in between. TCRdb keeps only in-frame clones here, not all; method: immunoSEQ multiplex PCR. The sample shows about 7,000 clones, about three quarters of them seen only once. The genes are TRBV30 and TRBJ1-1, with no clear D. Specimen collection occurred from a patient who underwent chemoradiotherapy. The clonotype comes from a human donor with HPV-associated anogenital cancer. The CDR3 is CAWSVQRTEAFF. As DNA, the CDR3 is TGTGCCTGGAGTGTACAGAGGACCGAAGCTTTCTTT.